This TCR beta chain was sequenced for a study of blood T cell repertoires in COVID-19. Across the study: Whether acute or convalescent, the COVID-19 samples came from the United States, Italy and Spain. The analysed material was cDNA or gDNA that came from T cells, B-cell-depleted T cells, or PBMCs.

The data were produced by immunoSEQ multiplex PCR, yet TCRdb's version contains in-frame clones alone and is incomplete. The sample records some 70,000 clones, around four fifths being singletons. This clonotype originated in a woman between 55 and 75 years old with acute or convalescent COVID-19. The sample consisted of peripheral blood.

The CDR3 region is CASSQASGRTYEQYF. CDR3 nucleotides: TGCGCCAGCAGCCAAGCTAGCGGGAGAACCTACGAGCAGTACTTC. The chain employs TRBV4-1 and TRBJ2-7; TRBD2 aligns across 10 bases. Losses at the gene ends were 1 base for V and 2 bases for J; bases not matched to a gene: 2. CDR1 MGHRA and CDR2 YSYEKL come from the germline V gene. The CDR3 contains 15 residues.